This TCR beta chain was sequenced in a study of a mutant IDH1 vaccine in newly diagnosed glioma. About the research overall: Scheduled for weeks 1, 3, 5, 7, 11, 15, 19 and 23, eight vaccinations were given to patients. Earlier treatment was radiotherapy, temozolomide, or both, with most getting both.

V lost 4 bases and J lost 3, with 7 bases in between. Germline CDR1 reads SQVTM; CDR2 reads ANQGSEA. The CDR3 has 12 residues. The time point here: week 23, last vaccination. The vaccine gave 300 ug of a 20-mer mutant IDH1 peptide subcutaneously per dose. A remark on this clone: Its matching antigen is unknown.

Study outcomes and limitations: Detectable vaccine-induced immune responses arose in 80% to 95% of patients.

The method was immunoSEQ multiplex PCR; TCRdb's version includes in-frame clones alone and lacks a portion of them. The table shows about 65,000 clones, with around 84% occurring only once. This chain joins TRBV29-1 and TRBJ1-3; no definite D call. The source of this sequence is a man aged 25 to 40 with glioma. The source was PBMCs, collected from a glioma patient whose treatment included an IDH1 peptide vaccine. The CDR3 DNA follows: TGCAGCGTTGGGGTGGTTGGAAACACCATATATTTT. It translates to CSVGVVGNTIYF.